This T cell receptor beta chain was sequenced in a study of response to subunit inactivated influenza vaccine. Study-level results: With each seasonal influenza vaccination, the authors suggested, few new T cells are recruited.

TCRdb re-called the RT-PCR reads through MiXCR, storing one row per CDR3 protein. The table includes 750,000 to 850,000 distinct CDR3 sequences, about 18% detected once. About this clonotype: Its antigen is undetermined.

V trimming: 3 bases; J trimming: 5 bases; junction bases outside the gene matches: 6. The length of the CDR3 is 13 residues. From germline, CDR1 is DFQATT and CDR2 SNEGSKA (reference sequence). This chain uses TRBV20-1 with TRBJ2-7; TRBD1 aligns across 8 bases. This specimen consisted of PBMCs from blood, obtained 4 to 6 days after vaccination. The sequence came from a man over 45 who received an inactivated influenza vaccine. CDR3 DNA sequence: TGCAGTGCTAGTTCCCAGGGGGCTCACGAGCAGTACTTC. Translated: CSASSQGAHEQYF.